This TCR beta chain was identified during a study of blood T cells in healthy people across ages. Broader study findings: Long-lived donors had more naive CD4+ cells and higher diversity than aged donors.

In terms of origin and age, donors were healthy Caucasian individuals from Russia aged 6 to 90. Comments on this clonotype: As yet, its antigen is unknown.

V was shortened by 2 bases and J by 2 bases, with 13 bases between the two germline ends. This CDR3 has 15 residues. Germline CDR1 reads MNHNS; CDR2 reads SASEGT. A second PCR of 7 to 11 cycles used a sample-barcoded 5' primer and a J-beta primer mix. TCRdb re-called the 5' RACE reads through MiXCR, storing one row per CDR3 protein. The sample comprises some 940,000 distinct CDR3 sequences, about 27% of which are singletons, and 9.5% to 13% rests with the top ten. This sample also appeared in a second study, on T cells of mothers and their children.

The chain uses TRBV6-1 and TRBJ2-7, with D possibly matching TRBD1 (6 bases). The specimen was blood. The receptor's source is a woman in her thirties or forties in good health. CDR3 nucleotide sequence: TGTGCCAGCAGTGAACAGGGGCAGGTCACCTACGAGCAGTACTTC. As protein: CASSEQGQVTYEQYF.